Listed below are T cell receptor beta chains from one sample, sequenced in a study of blood T cell repertoires in COVID-19. The assay was immunoSEQ multiplex PCR, and TCRdb's table has in-frame clones only and misses some. Of some 320,000 clones listed, around 87% were seen once; the top ten hold approximately 5%. The sequenced material came from PBMCs or T cells enriched from blood (not recorded which). The receptors originated from a woman aged 25 to 45 who had recovered from COVID-19. Each CDR3 is given without its conserved first and last residue. D genes are given only for firm matches.

d_gene	v_gene	j_gene	CDR3aa
-	TRBV28	TRBJ1-6	ASSLGGVYNSPLH
-	TRBV7-3	TRBJ2-1	ASSNLGGGEQF
TRBD1	TRBV9	TRBJ1-1	ASSVTGLNTEAF
TRBD1	TRBV7-2	TRBJ2-5	ASKRGTGETQY
-	TRBV6-5	TRBJ1-6	ASSRSTEGPSPLH
TRBD1	TRBV5-6	TRBJ1-2	ASSFSDRSYGYT
TRBD1	TRBV3-1/TRBV3-2	TRBJ1-1	ASSPALRDSWNTEAF
TRBD1	TRBV28	TRBJ1-3	ASSSPHAGQGGNTIY
-	TRBV2	TRBJ1-6	ASSISVAPLH
-	TRBV20-1	TRBJ2-3	STESTDTQY
-	TRBV19	TRBJ1-1	ASSPGLYYTEAF
-	TRBV18	TRBJ1-1	ASSSDIRSTEAF
TRBD2	TRBV14	TRBJ2-7	ATSGGSYEQY
-	TRBV7-3	TRBJ2-1	ASSLTGPQVPSSYNEQF
TRBD2	TRBV3-1/TRBV3-2	TRBJ2-5	ASSQGPGGETQY
TRBD1	TRBV3-1/TRBV3-2	TRBJ1-6	ASSHGTANNSPLH
TRBD2	TRBV30	TRBJ2-5	AWSGGSGVFETQY
-	TRBV7-2	TRBJ1-1	ASSLAGGGHTEAF
TRBD1	TRBV7-2	TRBJ1-5	ASSLTPGQGQPQH
-	TRBV7-2	TRBJ1-6	ASSEAGGIHSPLH
-	TRBV6-5	TRBJ2-3	ASRAQGASTDTQY
TRBD1	TRBV13	TRBJ1-3	ASSTGTAGYTGNTIY
TRBD1	TRBV5-1	TRBJ1-1	ASSLGTGYTEAF
TRBD2	TRBV7-9	TRBJ2-2	ASASGGVDSGELF
-	TRBV4-3	TRBJ2-3	ASSQDKDRAQY
-	TRBV7-2	TRBJ1-3	ASSLAASRTGTTIY
-	TRBV19	TRBJ2-2	ASSNDRDTGELF
TRBD1	TRBV6-1	TRBJ1-4	ASSDQSTGVGKLF
TRBD2	TRBV10-1	TRBJ2-1	ASRGLAGGKSDSYNEQF
-	TRBV18	TRBJ1-1	ASSPVGGDLTGNTEAF
-	TRBV4-1	TRBJ1-3	ASSLSPQGGNTIY
-	TRBV10-2	TRBJ2-4	ASNQGLAKNIQY
-	TRBV6-1	TRBJ1-1	ASSERPNTEAF
-	TRBV30	TRBJ1-5	AWSVSGVSNQPQH
-	TRBV19	TRBJ1-1	ASSGLALEVNTEAF
-	TRBV7-3	TRBJ1-1	ASSLTPGEGTEAF
TRBD2	TRBV19	TRBJ2-5	ASSIGVGLAEETQY
TRBD1	TRBV4-3	TRBJ1-3	ASSQGTGKENTIY
-	TRBV27	TRBJ1-5	ASSHGRNQPQH
-	TRBV7-3	TRBJ2-1	ASSQYSDSYNEQF
-	TRBV6-5	TRBJ1-5	ASSRVTNQPQH
TRBD2	TRBV19	TRBJ2-7	ASSIGGGMYEQY
TRBD1	TRBV24-1	TRBJ1-5	ATSDPGQGSNQPQH
-	TRBV5-1	TRBJ1-1	ASSPAKNTEAF
-	TRBV7-8	TRBJ2-3	ASSLAGAFTDTQY
-	TRBV7-2	TRBJ2-5	ASSPGTGGRGTQY
-	TRBV5-8	TRBJ1-4	ASSLWQVNEKLF
TRBD2	TRBV7-2	TRBJ2-5	ASSSTTSQTQY
-	TRBV28	TRBJ2-2	ASSLVGLDTGELF
TRBD2	TRBV3-1/TRBV3-2	TRBJ2-1	ASSPRGGLSSYNEQF
-	TRBV2	TRBJ1-5	ASSEATAGNQPQH
-	TRBV4-1	TRBJ2-4	ASSQGGQLANIQY
-	TRBV10-1	TRBJ1-2	ASSDRQGRGYT
-	TRBV19	TRBJ1-1	ASSIQLNTEAF
-	TRBV6-4	TRBJ1-5	ASSDSGGDQPQH